The 17 T cell receptor beta chains in this list originate from one sample, sequenced in a study of blood T cell repertoires in COVID-19. The data were produced by immunoSEQ multiplex PCR, yet TCRdb's version contains in-frame clones alone and is incomplete. The repertoire has about 430,000 clones, over 75% of them found once; the top ten carry 0.95% to 1.2%. Sequenced sample: PBMCs or T cells enriched from blood (not recorded which). These receptors all come from a man younger than 40 who had recovered from COVID-19.

The J gene is TRBJ2-7, the V gene TRBV5-1, with D possibly being TRBD2 (5 bases). This CDR3 is 14 amino acids long. Trimming took 0 bases from V and 1 from J, leaving 8 bases between them. CDR1 SGHRS and CDR2 YFSETQ come from the germline V gene. The CDR3 DNA reads TGCGCCAGCAGCTTGGACCGGGGTTCCTACGAGCAGTACTTC. Its protein is CASSLDRGSYEQYF.

This clone was observed once. The chain recombines TRBV28 with TRBJ1-5; D might be TRBD1 (5 bases). Germline CDR1 is MDHEN and CDR2 is SYDVKM. Trimming removed 5 bases at V and 2 bases at J, with 13 bases between. This CDR3 spans 15 amino acids. Here the CDR3 reads CASSPTGRGNQPQHF. CDR3 coding DNA: TGTGCCAGCAGTCCCACAGGACGGGGCAATCAGCCCCAGCATTTT. The full variable domain, rest sourced from reference TRBV28 and TRBJ1-5, is DVKVTQSSRYLVKRTGEKVFLECVQDMDHENMFWYRQDPGLGLRLIYFSYDVKMKEKGDIPEGYSVSREKKERFSLILESASTNQTSMYLCASSPTGRGNQPQHFGDGTRLSIL.

The chain combines TRBV1 with TRBJ2-7; TRBD1, the table's D call, was not compared with the DNA. TRBV1 is assigned pseudogene status. The CDR3 covers 11 residues. The CDR3 nucleotides are TGCACCAGCAGACAGTTCTACGAGCAGTACTTC. This gives the protein CTSRQFYEQYF.

The CDR3 is CASSLLQGYNEQFF. CDR3 bases: TGTGCCAGCAGTCTACTCCAGGGTTACAATGAGCAGTTCTTC. The V call is TRBV27, the J call TRBJ2-1; TRBD1 is a possible D gene (5 bases). V dropped 5 bases and J dropped 4 bases, with 12 bases sitting between them. This CDR3 has 14 residues. Germline CDR1 is MNHEY and CDR2 is SMNVEV (reference sequence).

A note on this clone: Different DNA sequences within this sample yield the same CDR3. The chain links TRBV28 to TRBJ1-2; 9 nucleotides line up with TRBD1. V dropped 4 bases and J dropped 5; count of bases not matched to a gene: 2. The CDR3 is 13 amino acids. Germline V gene data show CDR1 as MDHEN and CDR2 as SYDVKM. The CDR3: CASSSTGGYGYTF. For the CDR3, the DNA is TGTGCCAGCAGTTCGACAGGGGGGTATGGCTACACCTTC.

The chain is built from TRBV7-8 and TRBJ2-7; 12 bases line up with TRBD2. From germline, CDR1 is SGHVS and CDR2 FQNEAQ. The CDR3 loop spans 18 amino acids. V shed 5 bases and J 5 bases; nucleotides not matched to a gene: 16. The CDR3 sequence: CASSIHGLAGGLPNEQYF. The CDR3 DNA reads TGTGCCAGCAGCATCCATGGGCTAGCGGGAGGGCTTCCCAACGAGCAGTACTTC.

The count of this clone is one. The J gene is TRBJ2-7, the V gene TRBV30; maybe TRBD2 (5 bases). The germline V gene has CDR1 GTSNPN and CDR2 SVGIG (reference sequence). This CDR3 spans 12 amino acids. Trimming pared 0 bases from V and 6 bases from J, leaving 9 bases between. The chain's CDR3 is CAWSVRGFEQYF. DNA of the CDR3: TGTGCCTGGAGTGTCCGAGGGTTCGAGCAGTACTTC.

V is TRBV18 and J is TRBJ2-7, with D perhaps matching TRBD1 (6 bases). This CDR3 comprises 13 residues. V lost 6 bases, J lost 4 bases, and 13 bases lay in between. Germline assignment: CDR1 KGHSH and CDR2 LQKENI. The CDR3 sequence: CASSGTPFYEQYF. The CDR3 nucleotides are TGTGCCAGCTCCGGGACACCTTTTTACGAGCAGTACTTC.

The chain couples TRBV5-1 to TRBJ1-1; TRBD1 might be the D (5 bases). V was cut by 5 bases and J by 8 bases, with 22 bases left in between. CDR3 length equals 15 residues. Germline V gene data show CDR1 as SGHRS and CDR2 as YFSETQ. The CDR3 DNA sequence: TGCGCCAGCAGTCCCCCGCTGACAGACCTGAACGAAGCTTTCTTT. This codes for CASSPPLTDLNEAFF.

V gene TRBV12-3 or TRBV12-4 combines with J gene TRBJ1-2; D ambiguous. This CDR3 contains 12 residues. V lost 3 bases to trimming and J lost 8 bases, with 10 bases between them. CDR3 protein: CASSFDDSGYTF. DNA for the CDR3: TGTGCCAGCAGTTTTGATGATAGCGGCTACACCTTC.

This chain links TRBV30 with TRBJ1-2, with D possibly matching TRBD1 (5 bases). CDR1 is GTSNPN, CDR2 SVGIG, per germline (reference sequence). This CDR3 is 13 amino acids long. The ends were cut back, 0 bases at V and 6 bases at J, with 11 bases in the middle. CDR3 protein: CAWSVGGNNGYTF. The CDR3 region has the DNA TGTGCCTGGAGTGTGGGGGGGAATAATGGCTACACCTTC.

The chain employs TRBV5-1 and TRBJ2-7; D is uncertain. This CDR3 contains 11 residues. CDR1 and CDR2 from the germline V gene are SGHRS and YFSETQ. V dropped 3 bases and J dropped 4 bases, with 5 bases sitting between them. The CDR3 DNA sequence: TGCGCCAGCAGCTCTTTATACGAGCAGTACTTC. Protein product: CASSSLYEQYF.

V gene TRBV5-1 combines with J gene TRBJ1-6, with 7 bases matching TRBD1. V lost 4 bases, J lost 15 bases, and 10 bases stayed unmatched. The CDR3 has 13 amino acids. CDR1 and CDR2 from the germline V gene are SGHRS and YFSETQ. The CDR3 nucleotides read TGCGCCAGCAGCCGAGCCGGACAGGATCGCCTCCACTTT. Residues: CASSRAGQDRLHF.

This sequence joins TRBV9 and TRBJ2-1, with 9 bases identical to TRBD2. V lost 0 bases and J lost 5; bases outside the gene matches: 9. The CDR3 runs to 17 residues. Germline V lookup: CDR1 SGDLS, CDR2 YYNGEE. In DNA, the CDR3 is TGTGCCAGCAGCGTAGGAGCGTCTAGCGGGATGAACAATGAGCAGTTCTTC. This gives the protein CASSVGASSGMNNEQFF.

This chain uses TRBV18 with TRBJ2-5; D remains unclear. The CDR3 totals 14 residues. Germline-derived CDR1 and CDR2 are KGHSH and LQKENI. V lost 0 bases, J lost 2 bases, and 7 bases lay in between. The CDR3 protein is CASSPPNKQETQYF. The DNA of the CDR3 is TGTGCCAGCTCACCACCGAACAAGCAAGAGACCCAGTACTTC.

This chain connects TRBV9 to TRBJ2-1, with 8 bases matching TRBD1. The length of the CDR3 is 15 residues. V lost 0 bases and J lost 7; bases outside the gene matches: 6. Per germline, CDR1 SGDLS and CDR2 YYNGEE. CDR3 in amino acids: CASSVGQGTGNEQFF. DNA of the CDR3: TGTGCCAGCAGCGTAGGACAGGGGACGGGGAATGAGCAGTTCTTC.

The chain carries TRBV2 and TRBJ1-6, with 7 bases fitting TRBD1. The CDR3 loop spans 14 amino acids. Germline V gene lookup returns CDR1 SNHLY and CDR2 FYNNEI. The V segment lost 7 bases and the J segment 5 bases; nucleotides outside the gene matches: 5. The CDR3 DNA follows: TGTGCCAGCACCCTGGGACAGAATAATTCACCCCTCCACTTT. It encodes CASTLGQNNSPLHF. Filled out from reference TRBV2 and TRBJ1-6, the complete variable domain reads EPEVTQTPSHQVTQMGQEVILRCVPISNHLYFYWYRQILGQKVEFLVSFYNNEISEKSEIFDDQFSVERPDGSNFTLKIRSTKLEDSAMYFCASTLGQNNSPLHFGNGTRLTVT.